The source of this T cell receptor (beta chain) is a study of naive and memory T cell subsets. The CDR3 extends over 12 amino acids. From germline, CDR1 is MNHEY and CDR2 SVGAGI. Trimming left V 7 bases short and J 3 bases short, with 9 bases between. The beta constant-region primer was an equimolar mix of two oligonucleotides covering TRBC1 and TRBC2. Nested alpha and beta constant-region primers with the SP2 primer drove four PCR rounds on ligated cDNA. TCRdb reanalysed the UMI-ligation and nested PCR reads using MiXCR and keeps one entry per CDR3 protein. In the table there are 120,000 to 150,000 distinct CDR3 sequences, 15% to 20% of which are singletons. This clonotype turned up a few times. Its antigen is not known. Study-level results: Possibly reflecting memory cells re-expressing CD45RA, a few larger clonotypes occurred in naive repertoires, especially CD8.

Four subsets defined by CD45RA and CD27 were sorted after CD3, CD4, CD8 and live/dead staining. Specimen: naive CD8+ T cells from blood. This receptor was taken from a human donor in good health. This rearrangement joins TRBV6-5 to TRBJ1-1; a possible D gene is TRBD1 (5 bases). The CDR3 DNA sequence: TGTGCCAGCACCGACAGAGACACTGAAGCTTTCTTT. It yields the protein CASTDRDTEAFF.